This T cell receptor beta chain was sequenced during a study of shared clonotypes between healthy human individuals. The naive CD8 population came from CD45RO-negative cells selected for CCR7, without terminally differentiated effector memory CD45RA+ cells. TCRdb's copy holds only in-frame clones and misses some; the assay was immunoSEQ multiplex PCR. The repertoire holds hundreds of thousands of clones, with 90% to 95% as singletons. Germline CDR1 is SGHRS and CDR2 is YFSETQ. V was clipped by 0 bases and J by 4 bases, with 7 bases between them. The CDR3 is 14 amino acids. The sequencing input was naive CD8+ T cells sorted from blood. The genes are TRBV5-1 and TRBJ1-4; D is uncertain. This TCR came from a woman in her twenties or thirties in good health. The CDR3 region has the DNA TGCGCCAGCAGCTTGGAATGGGGTAATGAAAAACTGTTTTTT. Its protein is CASSLEWGNEKLFF.